The rows below give T cell receptor beta chains drawn from one sample of a study of blood T cell repertoires in COVID-19. TCRdb's table, derived via immunoSEQ multiplex PCR, lists solely in-frame clones and lacks some. The table records about 88,000 clones, about nine tenths of them present only once. Input material: peripheral blood. Source of these receptors: a male donor with acute or convalescent COVID-19. The CDR3 runs from the conserved cysteine through the conserved F or W. D genes are given only for firm matches. Some rows mark clone size as missing; the rest say once, few, many or name a class of expanded clone.

- TRBD2 TRBJ2-5 TRBV7-6 CASSLFGGASGAQETQYF TGTGCCAGCAGCTTATTCGGGGGAGCTAGCGGGGCCCAAGAGACCCAGTACTTC
- - TRBJ2-3 TRBV19 CASSREARTDTQYF TGTGCCAGTAGTAGGGAGGCCAGAACAGATACGCAGTATTTT
- TRBD2 TRBJ2-3 TRBV5-1 CASSLEGGGAPDTQYF TGCGCCAGCAGCTTGGAGGGCGGGGGGGCCCCGGATACGCAGTATTTT
once - TRBJ1-1 TRBV5-1 CASSSKTGGSDTEAFF TGCGCCAGCAGCTCAAAGACAGGTGGGTCGGACACTGAAGCTTTCTTT
- TRBD1 TRBJ2-7 TRBV18 CASSFDRVREQYF TGTGCCAGCTCCTTCGACAGGGTGAGGGAGCAGTACTTC
- - TRBJ1-1 TRBV20-1 CSASFQNTEAFF TGCAGTGCTAGTTTCCAGAACACTGAAGCTTTCTTT
- - TRBJ2-5 TRBV25-1 CASSEFQGQETQYF TGTGCCAGCAGTGAATTCCAGGGGCAAGAGACCCAGTACTTC
- - TRBJ2-3 TRBV9 CASSVAGSTDTQYF TGTGCCAGCAGCGTAGCTGGCAGCACAGATACGCAGTATTTT
- - TRBJ1-1 TRBV6-5 CASSMRRGNTEAFF TGTGCCAGCAGCATGAGACGGGGGAACACTGAAGCTTTCTTT
- TRBD2 TRBJ2-5 TRBV2 CASRTSGGQETQYF TGTGCCAGCCGGACTAGCGGGGGGCAAGAGACCCAGTACTTC
- TRBD1 TRBJ1-1 TRBV6-5 CASRAYRGTEAFF TGTGCCAGCAGGGCCTACAGGGGCACTGAAGCTTTCTTT
- - TRBJ1-5 TRBV19 CASDDTHSNQPQHF TGTGCCAGCGATGACACCCATAGCAATCAGCCCCAGCATTTT
- TRBD1 TRBJ2-7 TRBV18 CASSPDRGRSYEQYF TGTGCCAGCTCACCGGACAGGGGGCGTTCCTACGAGCAGTACTTC
- TRBD1 TRBJ1-4 TRBV7-9 CASSLWQGEEKLFF TGTGCCAGCAGCTTGTGGCAGGGGGAAGAAAAACTGTTTTTT
- - TRBJ1-4 TRBV25-1 CASSGQYPNEKLFF TGTGCCAGCAGCGGACAGTACCCGAATGAAAAACTGTTTTTT
- TRBD2 TRBJ2-3 TRBV5-4 CASRRTSGVSTDTQYF TGTGCCAGCAGACGAACTAGCGGGGTCTCCACAGATACGCAGTATTTT
- - TRBJ2-5 TRBV7-3 CASSFRGGYQETQYF TGTGCCAGCAGCTTTAGGGGGGGATACCAAGAGACCCAGTACTTC
once - TRBJ1-1 TRBV7-9 CASSSGGVEAFF TGTGCCAGCAGCTCCGGGGGGGTTGAAGCTTTCTTT
- - TRBJ2-7 TRBV6-1 CASSDRTYEQYF TGTGCCAGCAGTGACAGAACCTACGAGCAGTACTTC
few - TRBJ2-1 TRBV5-1 CASSSGVGGPYNEQFF TGCGCCAGCAGCTCGGGGGTCGGGGGTCCCTACAATGAGCAGTTCTTC
- - TRBJ2-5 TRBV7-9 CASSPPGQETQYF TGTGCCAGCAGCCCACCGGGGCAAGAGACCCAGTACTTC
- TRBD1 TRBJ1-5 TRBV19 CASSRSGQGGQPQHF TGTGCCAGTAGCCGATCGGGACAGGGAGGCCAGCCCCAGCATTTT
- TRBD2 TRBJ2-5 TRBV3-1/TRBV3-2 CASSQTLAGGQETQYF TGTGCCAGCAGCCAGACTCTAGCGGGGGGTCAAGAGACCCAGTACTTC
- TRBD1 TRBJ2-1 TRBV2 CASSWDRGPGEQFF TGTGCCAGCAGTTGGGACAGGGGGCCGGGTGAGCAGTTCTTC
- TRBD2 TRBJ2-1 TRBV12-5 CASGLVTSGVNEQFF TGTGCTAGTGGTTTAGTGACTAGCGGGGTCAATGAGCAGTTCTTC
- TRBD1 TRBJ2-1 TRBV28 CASERGGQGYNEQFF TGTGCCAGCGAGAGAGGCGGACAGGGCTACAATGAGCAGTTCTTC
- - TRBJ2-2 TRBV11-2 CASSLAPGNTGELFF TGTGCCAGCAGCTTAGCCCCGGGAAACACCGGGGAGCTGTTTTTT
- - TRBJ2-5 TRBV6-1 CASSQQETQYF TGTGCCAGCAGTCAACAAGAGACCCAGTACTTC
- - TRBJ1-1 TRBV5-6 CASSLQVTEAFF TGTGCCAGCAGCTTGCAGGTGACTGAAGCTTTCTTT
- - TRBJ1-2 TRBV18 CASSGSSDGYTF TGTGCCAGCTCCGGGTCCTCTGATGGCTACACCTTC
- - TRBJ2-5 TRBV7-2 CASSLHSRGAQAPQETQYF TGTGCCAGCAGCCTACATTCAAGGGGTGCCCAAGCTCCGCAAGAGACCCAGTACTTC
- - TRBJ1-4 TRBV19 CASSLPAQEKLFF TGTGCCAGTAGTCTCCCCGCTCAGGAAAAACTGTTTTTT
- - TRBJ1-1 TRBV6-5 CASSPVGNTEAFF TGTGCCAGCAGTCCCGTCGGGAACACTGAAGCTTTCTTT
once - TRBJ2-3 TRBV5-5 CASSLGTGADTQYF TGTGCCAGCAGCTTGGGAACGGGTGCAGATACGCAGTATTTT
- - TRBJ1-1 TRBV28 CASNPPGTEAFF TGTGCCAGCAACCCGCCGGGCACTGAAGCTTTCTTT
- TRBD1 TRBJ2-1 TRBV18 CASSLGRDRSDEQFF TGTGCCAGCTCACTGGGCCGGGACAGGAGCGATGAGCAGTTCTTC
- - TRBJ1-1 TRBV6-6 CASRGDILGRGSPAFF TGTGCCAGCAGGGGGGACATACTAGGGCGAGGGTCCCCCGCTTTCTTT
- TRBD1 TRBJ1-6 TRBV5-6 CASRKDRTGGSPLHF TGTGCCAGCAGGAAGGATAGGACAGGGGGTTCACCCCTCCACTTT
- - TRBJ2-2 TRBV11-2 CAINAAPNTGELFF TGTGCCATCAACGCAGCGCCGAACACCGGGGAGCTGTTTTTT
- TRBD1 TRBJ1-1 TRBV6-5 CASRPIQGADTEAFF TGTGCCAGCAGACCCATTCAGGGGGCGGACACTGAAGCTTTCTTT
- - TRBJ1-6 TRBV5-1 CASSHRDNSPLHF TGCGCCAGCAGCCACAGGGATAATTCACCCCTCCACTTT
- - TRBJ1-4 TRBV18 CASSLGSWGNEKLFF TGTGCCAGCTCACTCGGGAGTTGGGGTAATGAAAAACTGTTTTTT
- TRBD2 TRBJ2-7 TRBV9 CASSVGLAGGKFSYEQYF TGTGCCAGCAGCGTTGGACTAGCGGGGGGAAAATTCTCCTACGAGCAGTACTTC
few - TRBJ1-1 TRBV9 CASSVSWGLGTEAFF TGTGCCAGCAGCGTATCTTGGGGACTGGGGACTGAAGCTTTCTTT
- - TRBJ1-1 TRBV29-1 CSVRLGGRNTEAFF TGCAGCGTTCGGCTGGGGGGACGGAACACTGAAGCTTTCTTT